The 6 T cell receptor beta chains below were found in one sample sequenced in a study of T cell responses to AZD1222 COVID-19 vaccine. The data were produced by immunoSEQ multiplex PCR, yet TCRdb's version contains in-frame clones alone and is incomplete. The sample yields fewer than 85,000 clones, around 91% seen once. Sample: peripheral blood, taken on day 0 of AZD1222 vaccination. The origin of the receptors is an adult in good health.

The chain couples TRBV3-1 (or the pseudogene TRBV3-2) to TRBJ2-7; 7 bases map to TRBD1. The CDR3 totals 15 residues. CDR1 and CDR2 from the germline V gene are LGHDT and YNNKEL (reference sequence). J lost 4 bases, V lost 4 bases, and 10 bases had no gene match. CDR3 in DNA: TGTGCCAGCAGCCCAAGTTCCGGGACAGAATACGAGCAGTACTTC. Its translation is CASSPSSGTEYEQYF.

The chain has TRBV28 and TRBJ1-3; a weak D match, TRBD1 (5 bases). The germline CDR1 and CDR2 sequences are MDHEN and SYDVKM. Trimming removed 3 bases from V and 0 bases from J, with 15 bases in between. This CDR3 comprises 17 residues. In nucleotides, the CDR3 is TGTGCCAGCAGTTTCGACGACAGAGTTGTCTCTGGAAACACCATATATTTT. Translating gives CASSFDDRVVSGNTIYF.

The CDR3 here is CATSDWGGAEGYTF. In DNA, the CDR3 is TGTGCCACCAGTGATTGGGGCGGAGCGGAAGGCTACACCTTC. The V gene is TRBV24-1, the J gene TRBJ1-2; TRBD1 is a possible D gene (5 bases). CDR1 is KGHDR and CDR2 is SFDVKD in the germline V gene. With 2 bases removed from V and 8 bases from J, the gap between germline ends came to 14 bases. The CDR3 contains 14 residues.

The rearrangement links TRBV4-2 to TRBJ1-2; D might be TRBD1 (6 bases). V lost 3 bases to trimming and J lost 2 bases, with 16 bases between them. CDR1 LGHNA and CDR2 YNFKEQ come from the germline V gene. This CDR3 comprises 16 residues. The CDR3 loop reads CASSHEGGNRNYGYTF. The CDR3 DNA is TGTGCCAGCAGCCACGAAGGGGGTAACAGAAACTATGGCTACACCTTC.

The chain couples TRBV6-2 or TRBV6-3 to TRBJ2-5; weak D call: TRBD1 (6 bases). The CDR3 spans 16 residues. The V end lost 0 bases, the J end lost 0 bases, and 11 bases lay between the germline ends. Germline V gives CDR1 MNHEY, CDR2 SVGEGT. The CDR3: CASSYSIRGYQETQYF. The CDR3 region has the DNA TGTGCCAGCAGTTACTCGATCAGGGGCTACCAAGAGACCCAGTACTTC.

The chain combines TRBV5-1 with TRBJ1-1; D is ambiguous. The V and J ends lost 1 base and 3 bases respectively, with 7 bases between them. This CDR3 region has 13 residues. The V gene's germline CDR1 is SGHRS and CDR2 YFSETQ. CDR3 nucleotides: TGCGCCAGCAGCTTGTGGACGGACACTGAAGCTTTCTTT. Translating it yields CASSLWTDTEAFF.